This entry is about one T cell receptor beta chain. The CDR3 loop spans 14 amino acids. Germline V lookup: CDR1 LNHDA, CDR2 SQIVND (reference sequence). V shed 5 bases and J shed 5 bases, with 13 bases lying between them. This record comes from a study of T cells in tuberculosis. Generated by immunoSEQ multiplex PCR, the TCRdb table keeps only in-frame clones and is missing some. The sample shows roughly 24,000 clones, about 96% of them seen only once. J is TRBJ1-5 and V is TRBV19; D is possibly TRBD1 (6 bases). Sequenced: PBMCs. The clonotype was recovered from a donor aged 5 to 30 with latent tuberculosis or without tuberculosis infection. DNA for the CDR3: TGTGCCAGTAGTCCTACAGGGACGGATCAGCCCCAGCATTTT. Translation: CASSPTGTDQPQHF.